Listed below are T cell receptor beta chains from one sample, sequenced in a study of CD8 T cells in Susac syndrome. TCRdb re-called the immunoSEQ multiplex PCR reads through MiXCR, storing one row per CDR3 protein. The data contain 100,000 to 150,000 distinct CDR3 sequences, 75% to 90% of them singletons. Sequencing was done on a sample of CD8+ T cells from PBMCs. The source of these receptors is a human donor with multiple sclerosis. CDR3s include the opening cysteine and the closing phenylalanine or tryptophan. A D gene is named only where the DNA matches it firmly. The size entry is marked missing in some rows and otherwise reads once, few, many or a size class.

TRBV6-1	TRBJ2-7	NA	NA	CASSEGIDSSYEQYF	TGTGCCAGCAGTGAAGGTATAGACAGCTCCTACGAGCAGTACTTC
TRBV19	TRBJ2-5	NA	NA	CASSIGRADTETQYF	TGTGCCAGTAGTATTGGCAGGGCGGACACAGAGACCCAGTACTTC
TRBV6-5	TRBJ2-3	TRBD2	NA	CASSYRRGAPTDTQYF	TGTGCCAGCAGTTACAGGCGGGGGGCCCCCACAGATACGCAGTATTTT
TRBV6-2/TRBV6-3	TRBJ1-5	NA	NA	CASSKTDYSNQPQHF	TGTGCCAGCAGTAAGACAGACTATAGCAATCAGCCCCAGCATTTT
TRBV3-1	TRBJ1-2	NA	NA	CASSQEGGRGGYTF	TGTGCCAGCAGCCAAGAAGGCGGCAGGGGTGGCTACACCTTC
TRBV6-1	TRBJ1-6	NA	NA	CASTTGTGDLHF	TGTGCCAGCACCACTGGAACTGGGGATCTCCACTTT
TRBV19	TRBJ1-1	NA	NA	CASSIEGADSSLLNTEAFF	TGTGCCAGTAGTATAGAGGGAGCTGACAGCTCGCTTTTGAACACTGAAGCTTTCTTT
TRBV12-3/TRBV12-4	TRBJ1-2	NA	NA	CASSLFRGSGPRTGYTF	TGTGCCAGCAGTTTATTCAGGGGTTCCGGTCCCCGGACAGGCTACACCTTC
TRBV24-1	TRBJ2-1	NA	once	CATSAAQGSNEQFF	TGTGCCACCAGTGCCGCGCAGGGGAGCAATGAGCAGTTCTTC
TRBV5-1	TRBJ2-7	NA	NA	CATRPSGDSYEQYF	TGCGCCACCAGACCCTCAGGGGACTCCTACGAGCAGTACTTC
TRBV27	TRBJ1-2	NA	NA	CASGGSRGYTF	TGTGCCAGCGGGGGATCGAGAGGCTACACCTTC
TRBV6-5	TRBJ1-1	NA	once	CASSYSSRGTNTEAFF	TGTGCCAGCAGTTACTCGAGCCGGGGAACGAACACTGAAGCTTTCTTT
TRBV7-9	TRBJ2-1	TRBD2	NA	CASSSSRLAGDEQFF	TGTGCCAGCAGCTCCTCCCGACTAGCTGGCGATGAGCAGTTCTTC
TRBV7-9	TRBJ2-5	NA	NA	CASSLSGAQETQYF	TGTGCCAGCAGCTTATCCGGGGCCCAAGAGACCCAGTACTTC
TRBV24-1	TRBJ2-2	TRBD1	NA	CATSDKGTANTGELFF	TGTGCCACCAGTGATAAAGGGACAGCGAACACCGGGGAGCTGTTTTTT
TRBV7-2	TRBJ1-2	TRBD1	NA	CASSPRDRGGPGYTF	TGTGCCAGCAGCCCGAGGGACAGGGGGGGACCTGGCTACACCTTC
TRBV20-1	TRBJ2-5	TRBD2	NA	CSARDRRRGLAGGHQETQYF	TGCAGTGCTAGAGATCGAAGGCGTGGACTAGCGGGGGGCCACCAAGAGACCCAGTACTTC
TRBV4-1	TRBJ2-7	NA	NA	CASSQAPRHEQYF	TGCGCCAGCAGCCAAGCCCCTCGACACGAGCAGTACTTC
TRBV24-1	TRBJ2-5	TRBD2	few	CATSDFPAGEGETQYF	TGTGCCACCAGTGATTTCCCCGCGGGAGAGGGAGAGACCCAGTACTTC
TRBV6-2/TRBV6-3	TRBJ1-1	TRBD1	few	CASSYPRTGGSMNTEAFF	TGTGCCAGCAGTTACCCGAGGACAGGGGGGAGTATGAACACTGAAGCTTTCTTT
TRBV6-1	TRBJ1-2	NA	NA	CASSDLGGAHGYTF	TGTGCCAGCAGTGATTTGGGGGGGGCGCATGGCTACACCTTC
TRBV30	TRBJ1-1	NA	NA	CAWGKRIGAFF	TGTGCCTGGGGAAAAAGGATCGGAGCTTTCTTT
TRBV25-1	TRBJ1-2	NA	NA	CASSEGRRYTF	TGTGCCAGCAGTGAGGGCCGCCGCTACACCTTC
TRBV28	TRBJ1-3	NA	NA	CASSFSWDNPGNTIYF	TGTGCCAGCAGTTTTTCCTGGGACAACCCTGGAAACACCATATATTTT
TRBV5-1	TRBJ1-1	TRBD1	NA	CASWTGGGDGEAFF	TGCGCCAGTTGGACAGGGGGCGGAGATGGTGAAGCTTTCTTT
TRBV15	TRBJ2-3	NA	NA	CATSAGSSTDTQYF	TGTGCCACCAGCGCTGGCTCGAGCACAGATACGCAGTATTTT
TRBV27	TRBJ2-4	TRBD2	NA	CASSLGGGAFGIQYF	TGTGCCAGCAGTTTGGGCGGGGGGGCTTTTGGCATTCAGTACTTC
TRBV19	TRBJ2-3	NA	once	CASSTTSTDTQYF	TGTGCCAGTAGTACAACTAGCACAGATACGCAGTATTTT
TRBV12-3/TRBV12-4	TRBJ1-4	NA	NA	CASSFLGEGEKLFF	TGTGCCAGCAGTTTCTTAGGGGAGGGTGAAAAACTGTTTTTT
TRBV30	TRBJ1-5	NA	NA	CAWSMENSNQPQHF	TGTGCCTGGAGTATGGAGAATAGCAATCAGCCCCAGCATTTT
TRBV3-1	TRBJ2-2	NA	NA	CASSPPLPGGELFF	TGTGCCAGCAGCCCTCCGCTACCAGGGGGGGAGCTGTTTTTT
TRBV10-3	TRBJ1-2	NA	NA	CAISDTYGYTF	TGTGCCATCAGTGACACCTATGGCTACACCTTC
TRBV29-1	TRBJ2-2	NA	NA	CSVEPRPETRPGELFF	TGCAGCGTTGAACCACGCCCCGAGACTAGGCCCGGGGAGCTGTTTTTT
TRBV4-3	TRBJ2-3	TRBD2	NA	CASSQTLAGGEEDTQYF	TGCGCCAGCAGCCAAACCTTAGCGGGAGGAGAGGAAGATACGCAGTATTTT
TRBV20-1	TRBJ2-5	NA	NA	CSARAGRLGETQYF	TGCAGTGCTAGAGCTGGCCGATTGGGAGAGACCCAGTACTTC
TRBV19	TRBJ2-5	TRBD2	NA	CASSISSGGPETQYF	TGTGCCAGTAGTATTTCTAGCGGGGGACCAGAGACCCAGTACTTC
TRBV29-1	TRBJ2-2	NA	NA	CSGLGNTGELFF	TGCAGCGGTTTAGGGAACACCGGGGAGCTGTTTTTT
TRBV5-1	TRBJ2-7	NA	NA	CASSRTRTSSYEQYF	TGCGCCAGCAGCCGAACCCGGACAAGTTCCTACGAGCAGTACTTC
TRBV24-1	TRBJ2-5	NA	NA	CATSARTGGRETQYF	TGTGCCACCAGTGCCAGGACAGGAGGGCGGGAGACCCAGTACTTC